The 12 T cell receptor beta chains given below trace back to one sample, sequenced in a study of T cells in localized non-small cell lung cancer. Sequencing used immunoSEQ multiplex PCR; TCRdb keeps in-frame clones, though not all of them. The sample lists about 21,000 clones, approximately 90% occurring once. Here the sequenced sample was PBMCs, taken before any cancer treatment. The receptor set was obtained from a man aged 35 to 69 with stage II squamous cell lung carcinoma.

The chain is built from TRBV5-1 and TRBJ1-1; D is ambiguous. CDR3 length equals 13 residues. The V gene's germline CDR1 is SGHRS and CDR2 YFSETQ. V was cut by 4 bases and J by 3 bases, with 10 bases left in between. CDR3 sequence (DNA): TGCGCCAGCAGCCCAGGATGGGACACTGAAGCTTTCTTT. The encoded protein is CASSPGWDTEAFF.

V gene TRBV7-8 combines with J gene TRBJ1-1, with 7 bases fitting TRBD1. Germline V gene lookup returns CDR1 SGHVS and CDR2 FQNEAQ. The CDR3 is made up of 13 amino acids. Trimming removed 7 bases from V and 5 bases from J; junction bases left unmatched: 7. The CDR3 bases are TGTGCCAGCATCAACGCAGGGGGAACTGAAGCTTTCTTT. Protein product: CASINAGGTEAFF.

This clone was recorded a few times. The chain employs TRBV19 and TRBJ1-2, with D tentatively TRBD1 (5 bases). Germline V gene sequence: CDR1 LNHDA, CDR2 SQIVND (reference sequence). With 6 bases removed from V and 6 bases from J, the gap between germline ends came to 17 bases. This CDR3 contains 14 residues. CDR3 in amino acids: CASSPGPFGHGYTF. The CDR3 DNA reads TGTGCCAGTAGCCCGGGACCGTTTGGCCATGGCTACACCTTC.

This clone was picked up one time. The rearrangement links TRBV18 to TRBJ1-1; TRBD1 matches 7 bases. This CDR3 has 14 amino acids. Unmatched junction bases numbered 5, after V lost 6 bases and J lost 1 base. Germline CDR1 KGHSH, CDR2 LQKENI. The CDR3 protein is CASSPGQTNTEAFF. In nucleotides, the CDR3 is TGTGCCAGCTCCCCGGGACAGACGAACACTGAAGCTTTCTTT. Supplemented by reference TRBV18 and TRBJ1-1, the full variable domain reads NAGVMQNPRHLVRRRGQEARLRCSPMKGHSHVYWYRQLPEEGLKFMVYLQKENIIDESGMPKERFSAEFPKEGPSILRIQQVVRGDSAAYFCASSPGQTNTEAFFGQGTRLTVV.

J is TRBJ1-2 and V is TRBV5-1; unclear D gene. Trimming took 1 base from V and 8 from J, leaving 12 bases between them. CDR1 and CDR2 from the germline V gene are SGHRS and YFSETQ. The CDR3 loop spans 13 amino acids. The DNA of the CDR3 is TGCGCCAGCAGCTTGTCGTCCCCGGAAGGCTACACCTTC. This codes for CASSLSSPEGYTF.

The V call is TRBV18, the J call TRBJ2-5, with 8 bases identical to TRBD1. This CDR3 spans 17 amino acids. The V and J ends lost 0 bases and 1 base, in that order; junction bases with no gene match: 7. CDR1 is KGHSH, CDR2 LQKENI, per germline. The CDR3 nucleotides are TGTGCCAGCTCACCACCCCCCCGGACAGGGTTCCAAGAGACCCAGTACTTC. Amino acids: CASSPPPRTGFQETQYF.

The genes are TRBV6-1 and TRBJ2-2, with D perhaps matching TRBD1 (7 bases). Germline loops: CDR1 MNHNS, CDR2 SASEGT. The CDR3 runs to 19 residues. V was shortened by 1 base and J by 6 bases, with 24 bases between the two germline ends. CDR3 DNA: TGTGCCAGCAGTGAAGACGGAGGGGGCGTTCATCTGGGCGCCGGGGAGCTGTTTTTT. Encoded protein: CASSEDGGGVHLGAGELFF.

The V and J genes are TRBV18 and TRBJ2-3, with TRBD2 matching 10 bases. This CDR3 has 16 amino acids. V shed 3 bases, J shed 1 base, and the junction held 4 bases outside the gene matches. Germline lookup yields CDR1 KGHSH and CDR2 LQKENI. CDR3 in DNA: TGTGCCAGCTCACCTGGACTAGCGGTTGGCACAGATACGCAGTATTTT. Protein: CASSPGLAVGTDTQYF.

The chain carries TRBV2 and TRBJ1-4, with TRBD1 matching over 12 bases. CDR3 length equals 16 residues. Germline lookup yields CDR1 SNHLY and CDR2 FYNNEI. V gave up 6 bases and J gave up 9 bases; unmatched junction bases: 11. The CDR3 sequence is CASRRGQGAPEQKLFF. CDR3 nucleotides: TGTGCCAGCAGGAGGGGACAGGGGGCGCCGGAGCAAAAACTGTTTTTT. The variable domain in full, with the rest retrieved from reference TRBV2 and TRBJ1-4, is EPEVTQTPSHQVTQMGQEVILRCVPISNHLYFYWYRQILGQKVEFLVSFYNNEISEKSEIFDDQFSVERPDGSNFTLKIRSTKLEDSAMYFCASRRGQGAPEQKLFFGSGTQLSVL.

This clone was observed a single time. The V and J genes are TRBV15 and TRBJ1-4; the match to TRBD1 covers 9 bases. This CDR3 has 18 amino acids. Germline lookup yields CDR1 LNHNV and CDR2 YYDKDF (reference sequence). The V segment lost 9 bases and the J segment 0 bases; nucleotides outside the gene matches: 14. The CDR3 DNA sequence: TGTGCCACGCGGCGGGACAGGGTGCTTCTCCCAACTAATGAAAAACTGTTTTTT. It is translated as CATRRDRVLLPTNEKLFF.

This chain links TRBV9 with TRBJ2-2; D unresolved. The germline gives CDR1 SGDLS, CDR2 YYNGEE. This CDR3 spans 13 amino acids. Trimming pared 6 bases from V and 1 base from J, leaving 7 bases between. The CDR3 region has the DNA TGTGCCAGCATGGCTGGGAACACCGGGGAGCTGTTTTTT. It translates to CASMAGNTGELFF.

The chain has TRBV6-1 and TRBJ1-1, with TRBD1 matching 8 bases. The CDR3 sequence is 11 residues long. Germline trimming cut 6 bases from V and 11 bases from J; bases unmatched to any gene: 5. CDR1 and CDR2 (germline): MNHNS, SASEGT. CDR3: CASRETGDAFF. The CDR3 DNA follows: TGTGCCAGCAGAGAGACAGGGGATGCTTTCTTT.